Listed below are T cell receptor beta chains from one sample, sequenced in a study of blood T cell repertoires in COVID-19. TCRdb's copy holds only in-frame clones and misses some; the assay was immunoSEQ multiplex PCR. The table has around 340,000 clones, about 90% seen once. Sequences were obtained from PBMCs or T cells enriched from blood (not recorded which). These receptors originate from a woman aged 25 to 39 who had been exposed to COVID-19. Each CDR3 is given with its conserved first and last residue. Fields, in order: clone size, V gene, D gene, J gene, CDR3 protein, CDR3 DNA. D genes are given only for firm matches. Expanded clones are given a class, and other clones once, few, many or no size at all.

clone size: NA
V gene: TRBV11-2
D gene: NA
J gene: TRBJ1-2
CDR3 protein: CASSLDSNRRNYGYTF
CDR3 DNA: TGTGCCAGCAGCTTAGATTCGAATAGGAGAAACTATGGCTACACCTTC

clone size: few
V gene: TRBV24-1
D gene: TRBD1
J gene: TRBJ1-5
CDR3 protein: CATSDLWGQGLNSNQPQHF
CDR3 DNA: TGTGCCACCAGTGATTTGTGGGGACAGGGTTTAAATAGCAATCAGCCCCAGCATTTT

clone size: NA
V gene: TRBV10-3
D gene: NA
J gene: TRBJ1-3
CDR3 protein: CAISPGISGNTIYF
CDR3 DNA: TGTGCCATCTCCCCAGGGATCTCTGGAAACACCATATATTTT

clone size: NA
V gene: TRBV9
D gene: TRBD2
J gene: TRBJ2-1
CDR3 protein: CASSTRTSGRRVENEQFF
CDR3 DNA: TGTGCCAGCAGCACCCGGACTAGCGGGAGGAGGGTGGAGAATGAGCAGTTCTTC

clone size: few
V gene: TRBV4-1
D gene: NA
J gene: TRBJ1-4
CDR3 protein: CASSQDRGSNEKLFF
CDR3 DNA: TGCGCCAGCAGCCAAGATCGAGGGAGTAATGAAAAACTGTTTTTT

clone size: NA
V gene: TRBV5-4
D gene: TRBD2
J gene: TRBJ2-1
CDR3 protein: CASSLDPPGGAYNEQFF
CDR3 DNA: TGTGCCAGCAGCTTGGATCCCCCGGGAGGGGCCTACAATGAGCAGTTCTTC

clone size: NA
V gene: TRBV24-1
D gene: NA
J gene: TRBJ2-3
CDR3 protein: CATSPERGASTDTQYF
CDR3 DNA: TGTGCCACCAGCCCGGAACGGGGGGCTAGCACAGATACGCAGTATTTT

clone size: NA
V gene: TRBV9
D gene: TRBD2
J gene: TRBJ2-7
CDR3 protein: CASSSLAGGPSEQYF
CDR3 DNA: TGTGCCAGCAGCTCCCTAGCGGGAGGGCCGTCCGAGCAGTACTTC

clone size: NA
V gene: TRBV21-1
D gene: NA
J gene: TRBJ2-2
CDR3 protein: CASSKGGGRAPGELFF
CDR3 DNA: TGTGCCAGCAGCAAAGGAGGCGGGAGGGCCCCCGGGGAGCTGTTTTTT

clone size: once
V gene: TRBV28
D gene: NA
J gene: TRBJ1-2
CDR3 protein: CASTTEEYGYTF
CDR3 DNA: TGTGCCAGTACGACAGAGGAGTATGGCTACACCTTC

clone size: NA
V gene: TRBV5-1
D gene: TRBD1
J gene: TRBJ1-2
CDR3 protein: CASSPRDRAGANYGYTF
CDR3 DNA: TGCGCCAGCAGCCCTAGAGACAGGGCCGGGGCTAACTATGGCTACACCTTC

clone size: once
V gene: TRBV9
D gene: NA
J gene: TRBJ2-1
CDR3 protein: CASSVESAYNEQFF
CDR3 DNA: TGTGCCAGCAGCGTAGAGAGCGCCTACAATGAGCAGTTCTTC

clone size: NA
V gene: TRBV28
D gene: NA
J gene: TRBJ2-6
CDR3 protein: CASDGTPGSGANVLTF
CDR3 DNA: TGTGCCAGCGACGGGACTCCCGGCTCTGGGGCCAACGTCCTGACTTTC

clone size: NA
V gene: TRBV7-8
D gene: TRBD2
J gene: TRBJ2-5
CDR3 protein: CASSLGREGRRETQYF
CDR3 DNA: TGTGCCAGCAGCTTAGGGCGGGAGGGCCGCAGAGAGACCCAGTACTTC

clone size: NA
V gene: TRBV28
D gene: NA
J gene: TRBJ2-1
CDR3 protein: CASSHPTWANEQFF
CDR3 DNA: TGTGCCAGCAGCCATCCCACCTGGGCCAATGAGCAGTTCTTC

clone size: NA
V gene: TRBV7-3
D gene: NA
J gene: TRBJ2-3
CDR3 protein: CASSQNKGDTQYF
CDR3 DNA: TGTGCCAGCAGCCAGAATAAGGGGGATACGCAGTATTTT

clone size: few
V gene: TRBV11-3
D gene: TRBD1
J gene: TRBJ2-5
CDR3 protein: CASSFVKGLQGQETQYF
CDR3 DNA: TGTGCCAGCAGCTTTGTCAAAGGATTACAGGGGCAAGAGACCCAGTACTTC

clone size: once
V gene: TRBV28
D gene: NA
J gene: TRBJ1-1
CDR3 protein: CASSFSRGGNTEAFF
CDR3 DNA: TGTGCCAGCAGTTTCAGCAGGGGCGGGAACACTGAAGCTTTCTTT

clone size: NA
V gene: TRBV6-4
D gene: NA
J gene: TRBJ1-2
CDR3 protein: CASSPGAANYGYTF
CDR3 DNA: TGTGCCAGCAGCCCTGGGGCCGCGAACTATGGCTACACCTTC

clone size: once
V gene: TRBV7-9
D gene: NA
J gene: TRBJ1-5
CDR3 protein: CASSLGVGGPGNQPQHF
CDR3 DNA: TGTGCCAGCAGCTTAGGGGTTGGCGGCCCTGGCAATCAGCCCCAGCATTTT

clone size: NA
V gene: TRBV7-8
D gene: TRBD2
J gene: TRBJ2-1
CDR3 protein: CASSFALRVAGVAEQFF
CDR3 DNA: TGTGCCAGCAGCTTCGCCTTACGGGTAGCGGGAGTGGCTGAGCAGTTCTTC

clone size: NA
V gene: TRBV27
D gene: NA
J gene: TRBJ1-2
CDR3 protein: CASSPERTAVGGYTF
CDR3 DNA: TGTGCCAGCAGTCCCGAGAGGACAGCCGTAGGGGGCTACACCTTC

clone size: NA
V gene: TRBV5-1
D gene: NA
J gene: TRBJ2-7
CDR3 protein: CASSSAYEQYF
CDR3 DNA: TGCGCCAGCAGCTCCGCCTACGAGCAGTACTTC

clone size: NA
V gene: TRBV27
D gene: NA
J gene: TRBJ2-7
CDR3 protein: CASSQRVNSYEQYF
CDR3 DNA: TGTGCCAGCAGCCAGCGGGTCAACTCCTACGAGCAGTACTTC

clone size: NA
V gene: TRBV5-1
D gene: NA
J gene: TRBJ2-2
CDR3 protein: CASLPGTHTGELFF
CDR3 DNA: TGCGCCAGCCTACCCGGGACACACACCGGGGAGCTGTTTTTT

clone size: NA
V gene: TRBV7-8
D gene: TRBD2
J gene: TRBJ2-7
CDR3 protein: CASRLTPGLAGISLYEQYF
CDR3 DNA: TGTGCCAGCAGACTAACTCCGGGACTAGCGGGAATCTCCCTCTACGAGCAGTACTTC

clone size: NA
V gene: TRBV28
D gene: TRBD1
J gene: TRBJ1-5
CDR3 protein: CASLDRGLQPQHF
CDR3 DNA: TGTGCCAGCCTCGACAGGGGGCTTCAGCCCCAGCATTTT

clone size: NA
V gene: TRBV29-1
D gene: NA
J gene: TRBJ2-3
CDR3 protein: CSPSDSTDTQYF
CDR3 DNA: TGCAGCCCGAGTGATAGCACAGATACGCAGTATTTT

clone size: once
V gene: TRBV7-9
D gene: TRBD1
J gene: TRBJ1-3
CDR3 protein: CASSLSDRAGGNTIYF
CDR3 DNA: TGTGCCAGCAGCTTATCGGACAGGGCGGGCGGAAACACCATATATTTT

clone size: NA
V gene: TRBV5-1
D gene: NA
J gene: TRBJ1-4
CDR3 protein: CASSLSAGNEKLFF
CDR3 DNA: TGCGCCAGCAGCTTGTCAGCGGGTAATGAAAAACTGTTTTTT

clone size: NA
V gene: TRBV14
D gene: TRBD1
J gene: TRBJ2-1
CDR3 protein: CASSRSPGQGYEQFF
CDR3 DNA: TGTGCCAGCAGCCGAAGTCCGGGACAGGGCTATGAGCAGTTCTTC

clone size: NA
V gene: TRBV7-9
D gene: NA
J gene: TRBJ1-2
CDR3 protein: CASSPGIGYTF
CDR3 DNA: TGTGCCAGCAGCCCAGGAATAGGCTACACCTTC

clone size: NA
V gene: TRBV24-1
D gene: TRBD1
J gene: TRBJ1-1
CDR3 protein: CATSHRGNTEAFF
CDR3 DNA: TGTGCCACCAGCCACAGGGGGAACACTGAAGCTTTCTTT

clone size: NA
V gene: TRBV19
D gene: NA
J gene: TRBJ2-3
CDR3 protein: CASIGPGSSDTQYF
CDR3 DNA: TGTGCCAGTATAGGTCCCGGGAGCTCAGATACGCAGTATTTT

clone size: few
V gene: TRBV11-2
D gene: TRBD2
J gene: TRBJ2-1
CDR3 protein: CASSSPGTSGNNEQFF
CDR3 DNA: TGTGCCAGCAGCTCCCCCGGGACTAGCGGCAACAATGAGCAGTTCTTC

clone size: NA
V gene: TRBV28
D gene: TRBD1
J gene: TRBJ2-7
CDR3 protein: CASSLLTGWNEQYF
CDR3 DNA: TGTGCCAGCAGTTTATTGACAGGGTGGAACGAGCAGTACTTC

clone size: NA
V gene: TRBV12-3/TRBV12-4
D gene: NA
J gene: TRBJ1-6
CDR3 protein: CASSDGGLSPLHF
CDR3 DNA: TGTGCCAGCAGTGACGGGGGTCTGTCACCCCTCCACTTT

clone size: NA
V gene: TRBV7-2
D gene: NA
J gene: TRBJ1-1
CDR3 protein: CASSLADSKAFF
CDR3 DNA: TGTGCCAGCAGCTTAGCCGACAGCAAAGCTTTCTTT

clone size: NA
V gene: TRBV10-3
D gene: NA
J gene: TRBJ1-2
CDR3 protein: CAISESRQGMGYGYTF
CDR3 DNA: TGTGCCATCAGTGAGTCGAGGCAGGGGATGGGCTATGGCTACACCTTC

clone size: NA
V gene: TRBV6-5
D gene: NA
J gene: TRBJ1-4
CDR3 protein: CASSLTNGNEKLFF
CDR3 DNA: TGTGCCAGCAGCCTTACCAACGGGAATGAAAAACTGTTTTTT

clone size: NA
V gene: TRBV30
D gene: TRBD2
J gene: TRBJ2-3
CDR3 protein: CAWSGGATDTQYF
CDR3 DNA: TGTGCCTGGAGCGGGGGGGCCACAGATACGCAGTATTTT

clone size: NA
V gene: TRBV2
D gene: NA
J gene: TRBJ2-7
CDR3 protein: CASSEQGALYEQYF
CDR3 DNA: TGTGCCAGCAGTGAACAAGGGGCACTCTACGAGCAGTACTTC

clone size: NA
V gene: TRBV3-1/TRBV3-2
D gene: NA
J gene: TRBJ2-2
CDR3 protein: CASSQDKIAVNTGELFF
CDR3 DNA: TGTGCCAGCAGCCAAGATAAGATAGCGGTGAACACCGGGGAGCTGTTTTTT

clone size: NA
V gene: TRBV7-6
D gene: NA
J gene: TRBJ1-3
CDR3 protein: CASSITIQGRGAGNTIYF
CDR3 DNA: TGTGCCAGCAGCATCACAATACAGGGAAGAGGGGCTGGAAACACCATATATTTT

clone size: NA
V gene: TRBV19
D gene: TRBD2
J gene: TRBJ2-1
CDR3 protein: CASSPWTSGNNEQFF
CDR3 DNA: TGTGCCAGTAGTCCCTGGACTAGCGGAAACAATGAGCAGTTCTTC

clone size: NA
V gene: TRBV13
D gene: TRBD2
J gene: TRBJ2-7
CDR3 protein: CASSPRTSGRLTGEYF
CDR3 DNA: TGTGCCAGCAGCCCTCGGACTAGCGGGAGATTAACGGGGGAGTACTTC

clone size: once
V gene: TRBV28
D gene: TRBD1
J gene: TRBJ1-2
CDR3 protein: CASSSGGRDRDIYGYTF
CDR3 DNA: TGTGCCAGCAGCTCCGGAGGGAGGGACAGGGATATCTATGGCTACACCTTC

clone size: NA
V gene: TRBV2
D gene: NA
J gene: TRBJ1-6
CDR3 protein: CASSPQGVDNSPLHF
CDR3 DNA: TGTGCCAGCAGTCCCCAGGGTGTTGATAATTCACCCCTCCACTTT

clone size: NA
V gene: TRBV2
D gene: TRBD2
J gene: TRBJ2-7
CDR3 protein: CASSEAGLAWEQYF
CDR3 DNA: TGTGCCAGCAGTGAAGCGGGACTAGCGTGGGAGCAGTACTTC